This TCR beta chain was identified in a study of T cells after yellow fever vaccination. In its sample, this clonotype was seen a few times. TCRdb re-derived calls from the 5' RACE reads in MiXCR, one entry per CDR3 protein. The table has 300,000 or so distinct CDR3 sequences, roughly 13% seen once. From germline, CDR1 is SGHTA and CDR2 FQGNSA. The CDR3 is 15 amino acids. The junction had 9 bases not matched to a gene; V was cut back by 6 bases and J by 7 bases. The chain has TRBV7-2 and TRBJ2-1; 10 nucleotides match TRBD2. This sequence originates from a man aged 30-40 years who received the YFV17D yellow fever vaccine. Sequencing was performed on CD4+ T cells sorted from PBMCs, taken 45 days after the yellow fever booster vaccination. The CDR3: CASRRAGGPQNEQFF. CDR3 in DNA: TGTGCCAGCAGGCGAGCGGGAGGGCCTCAAAATGAGCAGTTCTTC.